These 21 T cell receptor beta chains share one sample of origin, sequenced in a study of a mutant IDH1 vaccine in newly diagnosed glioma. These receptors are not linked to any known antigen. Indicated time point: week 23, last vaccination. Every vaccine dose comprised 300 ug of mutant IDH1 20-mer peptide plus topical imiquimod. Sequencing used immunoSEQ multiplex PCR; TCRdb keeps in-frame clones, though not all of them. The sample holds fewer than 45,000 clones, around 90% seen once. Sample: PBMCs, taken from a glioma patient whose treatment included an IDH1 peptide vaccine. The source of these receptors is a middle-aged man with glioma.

CDR3 sequence (DNA): TGTGCCAGCAGTGACACTTACATCACAGATACGCAGTATTTT. It codes for CASSDTYITDTQYF. The chain is built from TRBV6-5 and TRBJ2-3; no definite D call. Germline V gives CDR1 MNHEY, CDR2 SVGAGI. Trimming stripped 5 bases from V and 2 bases from J, with 11 bases between. The CDR3 is 14 residues long.

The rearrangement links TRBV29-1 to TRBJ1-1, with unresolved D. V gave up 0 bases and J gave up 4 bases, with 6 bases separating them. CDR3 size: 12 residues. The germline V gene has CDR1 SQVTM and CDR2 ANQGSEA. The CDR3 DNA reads TGCAGCGTTGAAGACACCCCCACTGAAGCTTTCTTT. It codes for CSVEDTPTEAFF.

The CDR3 here is CASGHPYSNQPQHF. The CDR3 nucleotides read TGTGCCAGTGGACACCCCTATAGCAATCAGCCCCAGCATTTT. This chain uses TRBV19 with TRBJ1-5; D might be TRBD1 (5 bases). The CDR3 has 14 residues. Germline V gives CDR1 LNHDA, CDR2 SQIVND (reference sequence). Trimming shortened V by 8 bases and J by 0 bases, and 11 bases separated the two germline ends.

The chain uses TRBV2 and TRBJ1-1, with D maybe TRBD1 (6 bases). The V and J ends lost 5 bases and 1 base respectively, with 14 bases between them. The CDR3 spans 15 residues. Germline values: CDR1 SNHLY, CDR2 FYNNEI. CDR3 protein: CASSKAGTPNTEAFF. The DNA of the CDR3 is TGTGCCAGCAGTAAGGCCGGGACACCGAACACTGAAGCTTTCTTT. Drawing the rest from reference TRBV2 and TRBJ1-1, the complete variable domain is EPEVTQTPSHQVTQMGQEVILRCVPISNHLYFYWYRQILGQKVEFLVSFYNNEISEKSEIFDDQFSVERPDGSNFTLKIRSTKLEDSAMYFCASSKAGTPNTEAFFGQGTRLTVV.

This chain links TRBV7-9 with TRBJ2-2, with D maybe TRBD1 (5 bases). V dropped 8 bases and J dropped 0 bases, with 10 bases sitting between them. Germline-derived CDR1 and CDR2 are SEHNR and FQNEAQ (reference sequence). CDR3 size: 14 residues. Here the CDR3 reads CASGRTTNTGELFF. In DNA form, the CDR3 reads TGTGCCAGCGGTCGGACAACGAACACCGGGGAGCTGTTTTTT.

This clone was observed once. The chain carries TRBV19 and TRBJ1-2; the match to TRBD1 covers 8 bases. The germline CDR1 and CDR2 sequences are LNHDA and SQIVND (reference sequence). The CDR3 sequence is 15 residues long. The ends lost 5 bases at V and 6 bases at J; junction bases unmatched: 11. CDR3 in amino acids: CASSWGTDREDGYTF. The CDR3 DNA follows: TGTGCCAGTAGTTGGGGGACGGACAGGGAGGATGGCTACACCTTC. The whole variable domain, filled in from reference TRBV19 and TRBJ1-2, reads DGGITQSPKYLFRKEGQNVTLSCEQNLNHDAMYWYRQDPGQGLRLIYYSQIVNDFQKGDIAEGYSVSREKKESFPLTVTSAQKNPTAFYLCASSWGTDREDGYTFGSGTRLTVV.

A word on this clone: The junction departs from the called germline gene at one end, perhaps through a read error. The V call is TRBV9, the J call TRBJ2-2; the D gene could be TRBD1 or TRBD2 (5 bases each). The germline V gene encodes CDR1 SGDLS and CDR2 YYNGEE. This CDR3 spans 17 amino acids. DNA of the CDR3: TGTGCCAGTAGCGTAGCTCTGGACATACCGAACACCGGGGAGCTGTTTTTT. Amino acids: CASSVALDIPNTGELFF.

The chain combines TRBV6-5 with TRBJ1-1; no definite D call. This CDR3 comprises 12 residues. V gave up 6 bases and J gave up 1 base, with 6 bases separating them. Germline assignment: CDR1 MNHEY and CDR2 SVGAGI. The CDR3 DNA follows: TGTGCCAGCAGAGGCCGGAACACTGAAGCTTTCTTT. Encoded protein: CASRGRNTEAFF.

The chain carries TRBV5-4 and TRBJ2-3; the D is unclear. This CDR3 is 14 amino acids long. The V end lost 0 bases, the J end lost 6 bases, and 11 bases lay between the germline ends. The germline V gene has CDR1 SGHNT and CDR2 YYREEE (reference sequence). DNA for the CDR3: TGTGCCAGCAGCTTGGTTAGCCGGGCTGATACGCAGTATTTT. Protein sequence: CASSLVSRADTQYF.

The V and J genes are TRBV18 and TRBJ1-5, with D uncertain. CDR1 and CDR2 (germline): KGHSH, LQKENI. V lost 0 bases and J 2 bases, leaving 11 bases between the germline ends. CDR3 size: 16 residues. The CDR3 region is CASSPPSARGNQPQHF. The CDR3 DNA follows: TGTGCCAGCTCACCACCGAGCGCAAGGGGCAATCAGCCCCAGCATTTT.

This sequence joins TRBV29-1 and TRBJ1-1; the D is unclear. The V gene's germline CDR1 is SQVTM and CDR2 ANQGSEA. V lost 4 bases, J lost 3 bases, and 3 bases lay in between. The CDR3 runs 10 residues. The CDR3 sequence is CSVGYTEAFF. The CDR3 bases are TGCAGCGTTGGTTACACTGAAGCTTTCTTT. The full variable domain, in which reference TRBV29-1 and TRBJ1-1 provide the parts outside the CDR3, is SAVISQKPSRDICQRGTSLTIQCQVDSQVTMMFWYRQQPGQSLTLIATANQGSEATYESGFVIDKFPISRPNLTFSTLTVSNMSPEDSSIYLCSVGYTEAFFGQGTRLTVV.

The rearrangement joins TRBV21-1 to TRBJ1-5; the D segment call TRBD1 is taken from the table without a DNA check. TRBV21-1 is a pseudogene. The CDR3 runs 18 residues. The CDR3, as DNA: TGTGCCAGCAGCACTAGGGGGACAGCCCCATTAGGCAATCAGCCCCAGCATTTT. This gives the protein CASSTRGTAPLGNQPQHF.

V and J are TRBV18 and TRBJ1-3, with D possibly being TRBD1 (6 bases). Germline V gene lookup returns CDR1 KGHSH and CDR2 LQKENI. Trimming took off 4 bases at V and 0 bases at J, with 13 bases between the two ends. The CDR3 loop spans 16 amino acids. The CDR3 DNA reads TGTGCCAGCTCACAAGGGACACGAAGCTCTGGAAACACCATATATTTT. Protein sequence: CASSQGTRSSGNTIYF.

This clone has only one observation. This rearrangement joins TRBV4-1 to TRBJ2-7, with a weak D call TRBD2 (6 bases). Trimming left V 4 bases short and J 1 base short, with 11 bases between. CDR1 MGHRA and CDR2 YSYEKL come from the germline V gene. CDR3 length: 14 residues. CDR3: CASSLGRGSYEQYF. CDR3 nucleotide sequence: TGCGCCAGCAGCCTGGGGCGGGGATCCTACGAGCAGTACTTC.

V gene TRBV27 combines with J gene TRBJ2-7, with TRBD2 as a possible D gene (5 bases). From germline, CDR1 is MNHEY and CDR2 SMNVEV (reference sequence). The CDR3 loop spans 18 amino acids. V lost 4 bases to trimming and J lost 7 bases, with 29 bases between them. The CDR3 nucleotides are TGTGCCAGCAGTTCACCCTCTCTGGTCAGGCGGGTCCCGTGGGAGCAGTACTTC. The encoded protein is CASSSPSLVRRVPWEQYF.

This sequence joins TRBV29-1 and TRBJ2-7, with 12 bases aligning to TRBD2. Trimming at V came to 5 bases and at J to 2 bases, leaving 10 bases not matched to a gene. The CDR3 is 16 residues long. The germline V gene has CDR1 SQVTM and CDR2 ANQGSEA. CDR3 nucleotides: TGCAGCGTTTTTCTGCTAGCGGGAGGGCGGCCCTACGAGCAGTACTTC. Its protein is CSVFLLAGGRPYEQYF.

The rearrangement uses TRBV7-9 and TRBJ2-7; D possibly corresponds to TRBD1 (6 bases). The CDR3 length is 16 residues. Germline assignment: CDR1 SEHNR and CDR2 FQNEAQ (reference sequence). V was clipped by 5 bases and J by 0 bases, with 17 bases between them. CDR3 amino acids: CASSPSGTRSSYEQYF. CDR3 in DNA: TGTGCCAGCAGCCCCTCCGGGACACGAAGCTCCTACGAGCAGTACTTC.

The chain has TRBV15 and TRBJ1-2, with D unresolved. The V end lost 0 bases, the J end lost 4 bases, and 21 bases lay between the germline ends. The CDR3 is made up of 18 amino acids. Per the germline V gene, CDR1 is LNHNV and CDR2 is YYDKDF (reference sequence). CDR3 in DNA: TGTGCCACCAGCAGAGATTCACCCAACTTCGTGACATCCTATGGCTACACCTTC. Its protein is CATSRDSPNFVTSYGYTF. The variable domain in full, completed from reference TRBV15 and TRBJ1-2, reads DAMVIQNPRYQVTQFGKPVTLSCSQTLNHNVMYWYQQKSSQAPKLLFHYYDKDFNNEADTPDNFQSRRPNTSFCFLDIRSPGLGDTAMYLCATSRDSPNFVTSYGYTFGSGTRLTVV.

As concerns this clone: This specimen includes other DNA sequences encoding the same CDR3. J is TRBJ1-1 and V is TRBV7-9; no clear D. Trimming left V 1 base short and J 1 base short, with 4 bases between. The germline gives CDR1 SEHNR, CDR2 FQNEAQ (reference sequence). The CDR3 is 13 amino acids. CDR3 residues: CASSLGTNTEAFF. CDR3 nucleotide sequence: TGTGCCAGCAGCTTAGGTACGAACACTGAAGCTTTCTTT. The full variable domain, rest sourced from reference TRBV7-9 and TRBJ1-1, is DTGVSQNPRHKITKRGQNVTFRCDPISEHNRLYWYRQTLGQGPEFLTYFQNEAQLEKSRLLSDRFSAERPKGSFSTLEIQRTEQGDSAMYLCASSLGTNTEAFFGQGTRLTVV.

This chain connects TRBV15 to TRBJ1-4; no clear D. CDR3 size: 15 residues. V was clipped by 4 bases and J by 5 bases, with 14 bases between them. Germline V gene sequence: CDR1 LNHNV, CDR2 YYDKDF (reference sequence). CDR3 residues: CATSTDGRLNEKLFF. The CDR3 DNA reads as TGTGCCACCAGCACAGACGGACGGCTCAATGAAAAACTGTTTTTT. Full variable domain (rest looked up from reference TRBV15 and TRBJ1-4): DAMVIQNPRYQVTQFGKPVTLSCSQTLNHNVMYWYQQKSSQAPKLLFHYYDKDFNNEADTPDNFQSRRPNTSFCFLDIRSPGLGDTAMYLCATSTDGRLNEKLFFGSGTQLSVL.

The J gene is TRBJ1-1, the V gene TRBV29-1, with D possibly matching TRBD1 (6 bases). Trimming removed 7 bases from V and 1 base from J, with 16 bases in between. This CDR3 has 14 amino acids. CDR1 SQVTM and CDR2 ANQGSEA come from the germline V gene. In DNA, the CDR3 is TGCAGCGCTGGCGCTTCGACAGGGAACACTGAAGCTTTCTTT. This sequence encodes CSAGASTGNTEAFF.